The 8 T cell receptor beta chains reported below all come from one sample, sequenced in a study of CD8 T cells in Susac syndrome (dated by TCRdb to the late 2010s). Receptor amplification or capture employed the immunoSEQ multiplex PCR assay. RNA was extracted using the RNeasy kit, and about 0.5 to 1 ug of the RNA was reverse transcribed with random hexamers. TCRdb reprocessing: public reads trimmed at Q25 with fastp, clones called with MiXCR, in-frame beta chains kept. Each record represents a unique CDR3 protein, reported with the most common genes and DNA among its rows. This sample gives about 180,000 distinct CDR3 sequences in total; around 94% of them show up just once. The top ten hold 0.099% of the sample. Sequenced: CD4+ T cells from PBMCs. The receptors here all came from a human donor with Susac syndrome.

The chain has TRBV29-1 and TRBJ1-1, with D hard to call. Germline CDR1 and CDR2: SQVTM and ANQGSEA. This CDR3 region has 14 residues. The V end lost 7 bases, the J end lost 1 base, and 16 bases lay between the germline ends. The CDR3 spells CSGGFLLANTEAFF. For the CDR3, the DNA is TGCAGCGGTGGATTCCTCTTGGCGAACACTGAAGCTTTCTTT.

The gene calls are TRBV3-1 and TRBJ2-5; maybe TRBD1 (5 bases). The CDR3 runs 14 residues. The V gene's germline CDR1 is LGHDT and CDR2 YNNKEL (reference sequence). V was pared by 3 bases and J by 5 bases, with 13 bases between. DNA for the CDR3: TGTGCCAGCAGCCACTTAGGGGTCAGGGAGACCCAGTACTTC. It specifies CASSHLGVRETQYF.

The rearrangement uses TRBV30 and TRBJ2-3; D perhaps matches TRBD2 (7 bases). Germline CDR1 reads GTSNPN; CDR2 reads SVGIG (reference sequence). The V end lost 0 bases, the J end lost 5 bases, and 15 bases lay between the germline ends. This CDR3 contains 15 residues. The CDR3: CAWSVPRGPGDTQYF. In nucleotides, the CDR3 is TGTGCCTGGAGTGTACCGCGGGGGCCTGGAGATACGCAGTATTTT.

The genes are TRBV6-6 and TRBJ2-3, with 7 bases aligning to TRBD1. The length of the CDR3 is 13 residues. The V gene's germline CDR1 is MNHNY and CDR2 SVGAGI (reference sequence). V gave up 6 bases and J gave up 3 bases; unmatched junction bases: 3. In DNA, the CDR3 is TGTGCCAGCAGAACAGGGGTGACAGATACGCAGTATTTT. Protein: CASRTGVTDTQYF.

V gene TRBV5-4 combines with J gene TRBJ2-1; D possibly corresponds to TRBD1 (5 bases). The CDR3 totals 15 residues. From germline, CDR1 is SGHNT and CDR2 YYREEE (reference sequence). V was pared by 4 bases and J by 8 bases, with 19 bases between. The CDR3 DNA follows: TGTGCCAGCAGCCCACCGGACACGGGTTCCGATGAGCAGTTCTTC. Protein product: CASSPPDTGSDEQFF.

The gene calls are TRBV18 and TRBJ1-1; D remains ambiguous. The germline CDR1 and CDR2 sequences are KGHSH and LQKENI. Deletions cut 3 bases from V and 1 base from J, with 12 bases between. The CDR3 is 15 amino acids. The CDR3 region is CASSPVTPGNTEAFF. The CDR3 nucleotides are TGTGCCAGCTCACCCGTTACACCCGGGAACACTGAAGCTTTCTTT.

The J gene is TRBJ1-1, the V gene TRBV14; D is unresolved. V lost 3 bases, J lost 7 bases, and 9 bases lay in between. CDR1 and CDR2 from the germline V gene are SGHDN and FVKESK. CDR3 length: 12 residues. As DNA, the CDR3 is TGTGCCAGCAGCCAGAGCCGGATTGAAGCTTTCTTT. It is translated as CASSQSRIEAFF.

The gene calls are TRBV20-1 and TRBJ1-5; D is unresolved. CDR3 size: 12 residues. Germline V gives CDR1 DFQATT, CDR2 SNEGSKA (reference sequence). Trimming took off 5 bases at V and 0 bases at J, with 5 bases between the two ends. CDR3 region: CSAVISNQPQHF. The CDR3 coding sequence is TGCAGTGCTGTAATTAGCAATCAGCCCCAGCATTTT.